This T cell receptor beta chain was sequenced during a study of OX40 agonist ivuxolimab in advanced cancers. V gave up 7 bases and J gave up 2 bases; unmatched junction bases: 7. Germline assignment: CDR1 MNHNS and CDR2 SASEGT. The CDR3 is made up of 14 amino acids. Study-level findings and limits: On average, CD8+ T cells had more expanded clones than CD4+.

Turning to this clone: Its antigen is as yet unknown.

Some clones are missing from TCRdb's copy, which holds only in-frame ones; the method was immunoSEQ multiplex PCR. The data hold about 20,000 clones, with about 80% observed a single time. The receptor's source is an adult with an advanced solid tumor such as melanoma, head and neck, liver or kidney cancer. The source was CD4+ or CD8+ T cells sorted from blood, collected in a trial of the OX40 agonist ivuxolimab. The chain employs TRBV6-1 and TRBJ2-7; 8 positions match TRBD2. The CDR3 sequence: CASTSSGGTYEQYF. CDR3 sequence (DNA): TGTGCCAGCACGTCCAGCGGGGGTACCTACGAGCAGTACTTC.